These 28 T cell receptor beta chains share one sample of origin, sequenced in a study of T cell changes during pregnancy in multiple sclerosis. Using immunoSEQ multiplex PCR, the repertoire was profiled, and TCRdb retains in-frame clones only, with some absent. The top ten hold less than 0.45% of the sample, which has around 60,000 clones, approximately 92% seen once. This specimen consisted of CD4+ T cells from peripheral blood mononuclear cells, obtained before pregnancy. All receptors derive from a female donor with multiple sclerosis, enrolled in a pregnancy study.

V is TRBV2 and J is TRBJ1-2; possible D gene TRBD1, 6 bases. Trimming left V 5 bases short and J 5 bases short, with 12 bases between. The CDR3 is 13 residues long. CDR1 and CDR2 (germline): SNHLY, FYNNEI. CDR3 bases: TGTGCCAGCAGTATTGTAACAGGGTATGGCTACACCTTC. Protein product: CASSIVTGYGYTF.

In regard to this clone: Other nucleotide sequences in the sample specify the same CDR3. The chain links TRBV9 to TRBJ2-5, with 8 bases aligning to TRBD1. CDR1 is SGDLS, CDR2 YYNGEE, per germline. V shed 3 bases and J 5 bases; nucleotides not matched to a gene: 6. The CDR3 totals 14 residues. CDR3 sequence reads: CASSGRQGRETQYF. The CDR3 region has the DNA TGTGCCAGCAGCGGACGACAGGGGCGGGAGACCCAGTACTTC.

The CDR3 spells CASSPSGPQETQYF. The CDR3 bases are TGTGCCAGCAGTCCGAGCGGACCCCAAGAGACCCAGTACTTC. The J gene is TRBJ2-5, the V gene TRBV6-1, with a possible D match to TRBD2 (5 bases). CDR1 and CDR2 from the germline V gene are MNHNS and SASEGT. Trimming removed 5 bases from V and 1 base from J, with 11 bases in between. The length of the CDR3 is 14 residues.

The chain carries TRBV28 and TRBJ1-1, with a possible D match to TRBD1 (6 bases). The CDR3 contains 16 residues. Germline assignment: CDR1 MDHEN and CDR2 SYDVKM. V lost 4 bases to trimming and J lost 1 base, with 16 bases between them. In nucleotides, the CDR3 is TGTGCCAGCAGTTATTTAAGGGACACCCAGAACACTGAAGCTTTCTTT. Protein sequence: CASSYLRDTQNTEAFF.

The chain links TRBV28 to TRBJ2-7, with 7 positions matching TRBD1. Germline loops: CDR1 MDHEN, CDR2 SYDVKM. V gave up 6 bases and J gave up 1 base; unmatched junction bases: 12. CDR3 length equals 16 residues. The CDR3 bases are TGTGCCAGCAGCCGCCTAGGCACAGGGGTATCCTACGAGCAGTACTTC. It codes for CASSRLGTGVSYEQYF.

V is TRBV27 and J is TRBJ2-6; D might be TRBD2 (5 bases). Deletions cut 6 bases from V and 3 bases from J, with 12 bases between. CDR3 length equals 15 residues. In germline, CDR1 is MNHEY, CDR2 SMNVEV (reference sequence). The CDR3 reads CASRPSGSGANVLTF. The CDR3 nucleotides read TGTGCCAGCAGACCCTCGGGGAGTGGGGCCAACGTCCTGACTTTC.

The J gene is TRBJ2-6, the V gene TRBV7-9; weak D call: TRBD1 (5 bases). Trimming removed 2 bases at V and 4 bases at J, with 21 bases between. From germline, CDR1 is SEHNR and CDR2 FQNEAQ (reference sequence). This CDR3 contains 19 residues. The CDR3 sequence: CASSLIWQGDSTGANVLTF. DNA of the CDR3: TGTGCCAGCAGCTTAATATGGCAGGGTGACAGTACGGGGGCCAACGTCCTGACTTTC.

The genes are TRBV27 and TRBJ2-7, with 8 bases that match TRBD2. The V gene end was trimmed by 8 bases and the J gene end by 4 bases; junction bases not matched to a gene: 7. CDR3 length: 13 residues. Germline values: CDR1 MNHEY, CDR2 SMNVEV (reference sequence). CDR3 residues: CASRGLAGYEQYF. The CDR3 DNA reads as TGTGCCAGCCGAGGACTAGCAGGATACGAGCAGTACTTC.

This clone was recorded once. The genes are TRBV18 and TRBJ2-7; 7 nucleotides align to TRBD1. V lost 6 bases, J lost 7 bases, and 6 bases stayed unmatched. Germline V gene lookup returns CDR1 KGHSH and CDR2 LQKENI. The CDR3 loop spans 12 amino acids. The CDR3 loop is CASSDNRGEQYF. The DNA of the CDR3 is TGTGCCAGCTCGGACAACAGGGGAGAGCAGTACTTC.

The V call is TRBV6-1, the J call TRBJ1-2; possible D gene TRBD1, 6 bases. CDR3 size: 15 residues. Trimming took 0 bases from V and 6 from J, leaving 14 bases between them. Looked up from germline, CDR1 is MNHNS and CDR2 is SASEGT. The CDR3 reads CASSEAGGRNHGYTF. In nucleotides, the CDR3 is TGTGCCAGCAGTGAAGCCGGGGGGCGCAATCATGGCTACACCTTC.

The V call is TRBV5-8, the J call TRBJ2-7; D may be TRBD1 (6 bases). In germline, CDR1 is SGHTS, CDR2 YDEGEE. The CDR3 runs to 17 residues. V lost 4 bases and J lost 2, with 22 bases in between. CDR3: CASSRGRGRGTPYEQYF. CDR3 in DNA: TGTGCCAGCAGCCGGGGTCGGGGCAGGGGAACCCCCTACGAGCAGTACTTC.

The V gene is TRBV5-1, the J gene TRBJ1-5, with a tentative D call TRBD1 (5 bases). The CDR3 runs to 17 residues. CDR1 and CDR2 (germline): SGHRS, YFSETQ. V lost 0 bases to trimming and J lost 6 bases, with 19 bases between them. CDR3 nucleotide sequence: TGCGCCAGCAGCTTGGAGGGGCCGAATAGTCTGGGTCAGCCCCAGCATTTT. It yields the protein CASSLEGPNSLGQPQHF.

As regards this clone: At one boundary the junction diverges from the germline segment, which might be a read error. The chain combines TRBV7-7 with TRBJ2-3, with 7 positions matching TRBD2. The CDR3 loop spans 14 amino acids. Germline CDR1 is SSHAT and CDR2 is FNYEAQ (reference sequence). CDR3 nucleotide sequence: TGTGCTAGCAGCTCTGGACTAGACACAGATACGCAGTATTTT. Translating gives CASSSGLDTDTQYF. Variable domain in full (rest from reference TRBV7-7 and TRBJ2-3): GAGVSQSPRYKVTKRGQDVTLRCDPISSHATLYWYQQALGQGPEFLTYFNYEAQPDKSGLPSDRFSAERPEGSISTLTIQRTEQRDSAMYRCASSSGLDTDTQYFGPGTRLTVL.

The chain has TRBV6-5 and TRBJ2-5, with 7 bases that match TRBD2. Germline V gene lookup returns CDR1 MNHEY and CDR2 SVGAGI. The CDR3 spans 13 residues. V lost 6 bases to trimming and J lost 6 bases; unmatched junction nucleotides: 7. CDR3 nucleotides: TGTGCCAGCAGCCGGTCGGGGGGAAAGACCCAGTACTTC. Its translation is CASSRSGGKTQYF.

This clone was seen repeatedly, ten times or more. This chain uses TRBV28 with TRBJ1-1; maybe TRBD1 (6 bases). The CDR3 contains 14 residues. The V and J ends lost 7 bases and 1 base respectively, with 13 bases between them. CDR1 MDHEN and CDR2 SYDVKM come from the germline V gene. The CDR3 sequence is CASTPVGANTEAFF. The CDR3 DNA reads TGTGCCAGCACCCCCGTGGGGGCGAACACTGAAGCTTTCTTT.

J is TRBJ1-5 and V is TRBV7-9, with D hard to call. V lost 0 bases and J 4 bases, leaving 10 bases between the germline ends. The CDR3 is made up of 15 amino acids. CDR1 and CDR2 (germline): SEHNR, FQNEAQ (reference sequence). CDR3 sequence reads: CASSLAAGGNQPQHF. CDR3 DNA: TGTGCCAGCAGCTTAGCGGCAGGCGGGAATCAGCCCCAGCATTTT. The variable domain in full, with the rest retrieved from reference TRBV7-9 and TRBJ1-5, is DTGVSQNPRHKITKRGQNVTFRCDPISEHNRLYWYRQTLGQGPEFLTYFQNEAQLEKSRLLSDRFSAERPKGSFSTLEIQRTEQGDSAMYLCASSLAAGGNQPQHFGDGTRLSIL.

This CDR3 is CASSLDYYNEQFF. DNA for the CDR3: TGTGCCAGCAGCTTGGACTATTACAATGAGCAGTTCTTC. The chain links TRBV7-8 to TRBJ2-1, with D tentatively TRBD2 (6 bases). CDR3 length: 13 amino acids. The V gene's germline CDR1 is SGHVS and CDR2 FQNEAQ. V was pared by 3 bases and J by 4 bases, with 7 bases between.

V is TRBV9 and J is TRBJ2-2; a weak D match, TRBD2 (5 bases). This CDR3 comprises 14 residues. The germline V gene encodes CDR1 SGDLS and CDR2 YYNGEE. Trimming removed 1 base from V and 1 base from J, with 5 bases in between. This chain's CDR3 is CASSVRENTGELFF. CDR3 bases: TGTGCCAGCAGCGTACGGGAGAACACCGGGGAGCTGTTTTTT.

This clone was recorded only once. The chain has TRBV7-9 and TRBJ2-5, with 13 bases fitting TRBD2. Germline CDR1 is SEHNR and CDR2 is FQNEAQ (reference sequence). Trimming removed 0 bases from V and 5 bases from J; junction bases left unmatched: 6. This CDR3 region has 17 residues. The CDR3 coding sequence is TGTGCCAGCAGCTTAGCCACTAGCGGGAGGGCTAGGGAGACCCAGTACTTC. The encoded protein is CASSLATSGRARETQYF.

The rearrangement joins TRBV5-1 to TRBJ2-1, with a weak D call TRBD2 (5 bases). Trimming removed 4 bases at V and 8 bases at J, with 19 bases between. The CDR3 spans 15 residues. CDR1 is SGHRS and CDR2 is YFSETQ in the germline V gene. CDR3 amino acids: CASSPGLIFRDEQFF. The CDR3 DNA follows: TGCGCCAGCAGCCCAGGACTCATTTTTAGGGATGAGCAGTTCTTC.

V is TRBV7-2 and J is TRBJ2-7; 12 positions agree with TRBD1. The CDR3 sequence is 18 residues long. The junction had 13 bases not matched to a gene; V was cut back by 5 bases and J by 2 bases. From germline, CDR1 is SGHTA and CDR2 FQGNSA. The CDR3 loop reads CASSRVGTGGAEAYEQYF. The CDR3 DNA reads TGTGCCAGCAGCCGGGTGGGGACAGGGGGCGCGGAAGCCTACGAGCAGTACTTC.

This chain joins TRBV19 and TRBJ1-1; a weak D match, TRBD1 (5 bases). Per the germline V gene, CDR1 is LNHDA and CDR2 is SQIVND (reference sequence). The CDR3 is 17 amino acids. Trimming stripped 6 bases from V and 2 bases from J, with 22 bases between. The CDR3 loop reads CASRADSGTFVNTEAFF. CDR3 nucleotide sequence: TGTGCCAGTAGAGCCGACAGTGGAACTTTTGTTAACACTGAAGCTTTCTTT.

This clone has a single count. The chain uses TRBV20-1 and TRBJ2-5; D is perhaps TRBD1 (6 bases). Looked up from germline, CDR1 is DFQATT and CDR2 is SNEGSKA (reference sequence). CDR3 length: 10 residues. The V end was cut by 4 bases, the J end by 10 bases, with 10 bases between. CDR3 coding DNA: TGCAGTGCTATACAGGGAATCCAGTACTTC. This codes for CSAIQGIQYF.

The chain uses TRBV7-9 and TRBJ2-1; D ambiguous. Germline V gene lookup returns CDR1 SEHNR and CDR2 FQNEAQ (reference sequence). The CDR3 spans 11 residues. The V end lost 5 bases, the J end lost 7 bases, and 6 bases lay between the germline ends. The CDR3 protein is CASSPQNEQFF. The CDR3 DNA reads TGTGCCAGCAGCCCCCAGAATGAGCAGTTCTTC.

The CDR3: CASSYLDRNTEAFF. CDR3 nucleotide sequence: TGCGCCAGCAGCTACCTGGACAGAAATACTGAAGCTTTCTTT. V gene TRBV5-1 combines with J gene TRBJ1-1; weak D call: TRBD1 (6 bases). The germline CDR1 and CDR2 sequences are SGHRS and YFSETQ. CDR3 length equals 14 residues. Between the trimmed V and J ends, which lost 3 bases and 5 bases, there was a span of 14 bases.

The chain links TRBV4-3 to TRBJ1-2; 8 bases fit TRBD1. The CDR3 loop spans 15 amino acids. CDR1 and CDR2 from the germline V gene are LGHNA and YSLEER. Trimming at V came to 3 bases and at J to 7 bases, leaving 10 bases not matched to a gene. The CDR3 loop is CASSHSGGAVSGYTF. CDR3 DNA: TGCGCCAGCAGCCATTCAGGGGGCGCCGTCAGTGGCTACACCTTC.

The gene calls are TRBV5-1 and TRBJ2-5; 7 nucleotides line up with TRBD2. Trimming took 3 bases from V and 1 from J; bases not matched to a gene: 15. The CDR3 totals 18 residues. In germline, CDR1 is SGHRS, CDR2 YFSETQ. The CDR3 loop is CASSSGGTLRSSQETQYF. The DNA of the CDR3 is TGCGCCAGCAGCTCCGGGGGGACTTTAAGATCGTCCCAAGAGACCCAGTACTTC.

J is TRBJ1-5 and V is TRBV16; possibly TRBD1 for D (5 bases). The germline V and J ends were trimmed by 3 bases and 0 bases, with 12 bases remaining between them. The CDR3 runs to 16 residues. The germline gives CDR1 KGHSY, CDR2 FQNENV. CDR3 sequence: CASSHQATASNQPQHF. The CDR3 nucleotides are TGTGCCAGCAGCCATCAGGCGACAGCTAGCAATCAGCCCCAGCATTTT.